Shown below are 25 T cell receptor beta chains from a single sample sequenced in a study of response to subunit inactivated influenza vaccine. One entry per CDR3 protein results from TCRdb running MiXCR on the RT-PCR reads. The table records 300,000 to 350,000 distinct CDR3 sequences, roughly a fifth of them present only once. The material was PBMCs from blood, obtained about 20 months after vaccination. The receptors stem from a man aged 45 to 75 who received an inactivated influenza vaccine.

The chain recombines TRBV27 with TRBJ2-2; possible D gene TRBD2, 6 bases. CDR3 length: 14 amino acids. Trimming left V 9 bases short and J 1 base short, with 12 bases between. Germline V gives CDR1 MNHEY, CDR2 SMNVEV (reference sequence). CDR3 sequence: CASRRGVNTGELFF. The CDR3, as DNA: TGTGCCAGTCGCCGCGGGGTGAACACCGGGGAGCTGTTTTTT.

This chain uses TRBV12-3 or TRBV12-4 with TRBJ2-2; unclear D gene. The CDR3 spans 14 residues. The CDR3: CTPWRRSNTGELFF. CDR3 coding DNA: TGTACCCCCTGGCGGAGATCGAACACCGGGGAGCTGTTTTTT.

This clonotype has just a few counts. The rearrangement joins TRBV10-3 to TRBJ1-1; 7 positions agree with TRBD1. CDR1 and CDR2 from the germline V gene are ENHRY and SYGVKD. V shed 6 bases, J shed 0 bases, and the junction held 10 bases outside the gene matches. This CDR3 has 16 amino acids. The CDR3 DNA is TGTGCCATCAGGAGGCGAGGGACAGACATGAACACTGAAGCTTTCTTT. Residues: CAIRRRGTDMNTEAFF.

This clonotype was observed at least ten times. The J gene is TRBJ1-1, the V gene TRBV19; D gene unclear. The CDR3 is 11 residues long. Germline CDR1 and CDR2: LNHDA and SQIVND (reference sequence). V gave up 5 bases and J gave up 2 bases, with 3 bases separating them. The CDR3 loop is CASSFNTEAFF. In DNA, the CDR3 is TGTGCCAGTAGTTTTAACACTGAAGCTTTCTTT.

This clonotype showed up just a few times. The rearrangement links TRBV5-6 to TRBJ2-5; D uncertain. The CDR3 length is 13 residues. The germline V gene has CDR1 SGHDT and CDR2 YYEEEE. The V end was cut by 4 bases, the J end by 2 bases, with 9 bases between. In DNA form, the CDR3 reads TGTGCCAGCAGCCCGGCCCTTCAAGAGACCCAGTACTTC. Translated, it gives CASSPALQETQYF. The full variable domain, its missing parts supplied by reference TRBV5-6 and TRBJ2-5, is DAGVTQSPTHLIKTRGQQVTLRCSPKSGHDTVSWYQQALGQGPQFIFQYYEEEERQRGNFPDRFSGHQFPNYSSELNVNALLLGDSALYLCASSPALQETQYFGPGTRLLVL.

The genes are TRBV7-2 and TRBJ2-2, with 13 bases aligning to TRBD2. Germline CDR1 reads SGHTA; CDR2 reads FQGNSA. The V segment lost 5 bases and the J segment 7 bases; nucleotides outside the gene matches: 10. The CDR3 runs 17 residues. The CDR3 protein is CASSRTSGRAANGELFF. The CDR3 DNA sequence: TGTGCCAGCAGCCGTACTAGCGGGAGGGCCGCGAACGGGGAGCTGTTTTTT. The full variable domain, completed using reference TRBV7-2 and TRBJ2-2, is GAGVSQSPSNKVTEKGKDVELRCDPISGHTALYWYRQSLGQGLEFLIYFQGNSAPDKSGLPSDRFSAERTGGSVSTLTIQRTQQEDSAVYLCASSRTSGRAANGELFFGEGSRLTVL.

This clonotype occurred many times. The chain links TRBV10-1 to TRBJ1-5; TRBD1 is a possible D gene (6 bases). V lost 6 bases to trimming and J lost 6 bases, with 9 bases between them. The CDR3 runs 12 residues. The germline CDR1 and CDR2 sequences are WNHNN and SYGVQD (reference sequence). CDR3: CASSSGAQPQHF. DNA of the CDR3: TGCGCCAGCAGCTCAGGGGCTCAGCCCCAGCATTTT.

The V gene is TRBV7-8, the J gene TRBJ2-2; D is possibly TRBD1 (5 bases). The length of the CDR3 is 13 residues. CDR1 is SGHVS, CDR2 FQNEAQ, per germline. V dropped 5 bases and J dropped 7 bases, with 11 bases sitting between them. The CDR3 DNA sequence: TGTGCCAGCAGCGATCCAGGGTTCGGGGAGCTGTTTTTT. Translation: CASSDPGFGELFF.

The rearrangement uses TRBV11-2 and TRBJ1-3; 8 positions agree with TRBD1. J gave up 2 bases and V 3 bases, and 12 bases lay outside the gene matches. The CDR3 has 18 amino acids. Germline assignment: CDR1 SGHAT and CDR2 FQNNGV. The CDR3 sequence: CASSLRTGIGRTGNTIYF. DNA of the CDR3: TGTGCCAGCAGCTTGAGGACAGGGATAGGTCGTACTGGAAACACCATATATTTT.

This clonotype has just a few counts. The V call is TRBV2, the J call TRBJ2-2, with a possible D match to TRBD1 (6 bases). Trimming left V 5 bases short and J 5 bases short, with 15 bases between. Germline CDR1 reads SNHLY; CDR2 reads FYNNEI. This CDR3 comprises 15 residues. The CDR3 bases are TGTGCCAGCAGTTCCAGGGGCTTGAAAACCGGGGAGCTGTTTTTT. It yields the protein CASSSRGLKTGELFF.

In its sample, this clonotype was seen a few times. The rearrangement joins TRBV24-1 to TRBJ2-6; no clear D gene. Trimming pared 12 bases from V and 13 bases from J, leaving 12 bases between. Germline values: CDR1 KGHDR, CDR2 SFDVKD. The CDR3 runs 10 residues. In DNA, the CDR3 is TGTGCCGCGACTTGTTTTGTCCTGACTTTC. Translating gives CAATCFVLTF.

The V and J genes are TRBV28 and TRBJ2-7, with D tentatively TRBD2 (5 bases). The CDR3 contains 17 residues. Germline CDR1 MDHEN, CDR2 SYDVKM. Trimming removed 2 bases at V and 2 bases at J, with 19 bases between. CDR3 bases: TGTGCCAGCAGTTTAGGCCCCGGGAAGGGTCTAACCTACGAGCAGTACTTC. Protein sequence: CASSLGPGKGLTYEQYF.

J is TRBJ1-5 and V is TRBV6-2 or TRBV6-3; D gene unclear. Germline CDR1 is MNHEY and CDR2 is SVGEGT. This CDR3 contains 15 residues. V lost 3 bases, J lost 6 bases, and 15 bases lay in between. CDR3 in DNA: TGTGCCAGCAGTTATGCTTCTCGAAAGCGTCAGCCCCAGCATTTT. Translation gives CASSYASRKRQPQHF.

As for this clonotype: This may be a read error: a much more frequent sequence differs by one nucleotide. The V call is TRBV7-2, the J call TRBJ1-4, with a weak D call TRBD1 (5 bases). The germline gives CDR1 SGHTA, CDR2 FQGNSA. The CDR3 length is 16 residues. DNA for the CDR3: TGTGCCAGCAGCTTAGGGTGGGGGAGAATTAATGAAGAACTGTTTTTT. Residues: CASSLGWGRINEELFF.

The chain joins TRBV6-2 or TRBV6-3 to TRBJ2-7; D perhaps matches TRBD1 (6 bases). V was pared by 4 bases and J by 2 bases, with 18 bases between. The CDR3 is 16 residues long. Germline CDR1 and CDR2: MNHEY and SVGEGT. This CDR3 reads CASSSRIRGTTYEQYF. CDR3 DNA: TGTGCCAGCAGTTCCCGCATAAGGGGGACGACCTACGAGCAGTACTTC.

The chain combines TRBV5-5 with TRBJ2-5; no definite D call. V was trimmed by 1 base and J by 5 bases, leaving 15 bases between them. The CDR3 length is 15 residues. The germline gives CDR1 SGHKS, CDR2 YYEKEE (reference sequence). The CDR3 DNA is TGTGCCAGCAGCTTGTCCCCGGACGGAGCGGAGACCCAGTACTTC. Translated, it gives CASSLSPDGAETQYF.

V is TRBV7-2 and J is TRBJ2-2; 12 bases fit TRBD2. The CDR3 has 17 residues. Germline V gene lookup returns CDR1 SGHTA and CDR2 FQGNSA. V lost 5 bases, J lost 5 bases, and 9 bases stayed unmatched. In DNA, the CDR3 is TGTGCCAGCAGCGGACTAGCGGGGCGAATTTCGACCGGGGAGCTGTTTTTT. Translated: CASSGLAGRISTGELFF.

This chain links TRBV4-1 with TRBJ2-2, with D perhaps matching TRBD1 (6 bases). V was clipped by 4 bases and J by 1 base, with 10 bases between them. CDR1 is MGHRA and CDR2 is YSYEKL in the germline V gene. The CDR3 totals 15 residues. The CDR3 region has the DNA TGCGCCAGCAGCCCGACGGGACAGAACACCGGGGAGCTGTTTTTT. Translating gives CASSPTGQNTGELFF.

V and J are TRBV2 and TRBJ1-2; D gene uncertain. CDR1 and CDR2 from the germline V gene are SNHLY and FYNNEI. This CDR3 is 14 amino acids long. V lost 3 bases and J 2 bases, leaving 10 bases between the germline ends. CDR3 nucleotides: TGTGCCAGCAGTGATACCTTTGTCAACTATGGCTACACCTTC. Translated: CASSDTFVNYGYTF.

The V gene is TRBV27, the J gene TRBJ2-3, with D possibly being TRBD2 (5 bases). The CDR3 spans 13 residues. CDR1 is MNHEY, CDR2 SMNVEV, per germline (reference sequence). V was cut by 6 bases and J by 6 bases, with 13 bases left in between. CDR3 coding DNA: TGTGCCAGCAGCTGGCGGGTCCTCGATACGCAGTATTTT. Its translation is CASSWRVLDTQYF.

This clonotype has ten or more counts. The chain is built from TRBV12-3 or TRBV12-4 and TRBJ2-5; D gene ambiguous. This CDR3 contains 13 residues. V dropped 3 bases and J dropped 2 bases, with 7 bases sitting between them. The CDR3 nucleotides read TGTGCCAGCAGTTTCTCTACACAAGAGACCCAGTACTTC. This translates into CASSFSTQETQYF.

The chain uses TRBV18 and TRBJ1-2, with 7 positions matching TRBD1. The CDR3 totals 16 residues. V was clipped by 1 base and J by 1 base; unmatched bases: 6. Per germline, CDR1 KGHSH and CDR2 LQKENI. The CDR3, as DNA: TGTGCCAGCTCACCACTTCCAGGGGGTGTTAACTATGGCTACACCTTC. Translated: CASSPLPGGVNYGYTF.

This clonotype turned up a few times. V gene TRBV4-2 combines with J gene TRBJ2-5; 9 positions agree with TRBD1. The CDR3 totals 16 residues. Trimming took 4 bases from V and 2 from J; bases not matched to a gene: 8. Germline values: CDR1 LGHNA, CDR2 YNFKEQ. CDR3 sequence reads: CASSRRSTGGQETQYF. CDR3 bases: TGTGCCAGCAGCCGTAGATCGACAGGGGGTCAAGAGACCCAGTACTTC.

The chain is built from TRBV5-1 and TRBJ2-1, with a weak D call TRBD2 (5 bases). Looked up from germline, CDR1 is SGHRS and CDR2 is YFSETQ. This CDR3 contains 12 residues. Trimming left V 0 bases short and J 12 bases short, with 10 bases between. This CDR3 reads CASSLEPGRQFF. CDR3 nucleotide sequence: TGCGCCAGCAGCTTGGAGCCGGGGAGGCAGTTCTTC.

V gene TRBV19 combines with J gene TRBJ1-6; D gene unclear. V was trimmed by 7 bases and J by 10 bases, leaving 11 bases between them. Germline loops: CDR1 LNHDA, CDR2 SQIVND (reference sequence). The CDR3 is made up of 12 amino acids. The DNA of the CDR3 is TGTGCCAGTAAGCGGAGTGGGTCACCCCTCCACTTT. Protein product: CASKRSGSPLHF.